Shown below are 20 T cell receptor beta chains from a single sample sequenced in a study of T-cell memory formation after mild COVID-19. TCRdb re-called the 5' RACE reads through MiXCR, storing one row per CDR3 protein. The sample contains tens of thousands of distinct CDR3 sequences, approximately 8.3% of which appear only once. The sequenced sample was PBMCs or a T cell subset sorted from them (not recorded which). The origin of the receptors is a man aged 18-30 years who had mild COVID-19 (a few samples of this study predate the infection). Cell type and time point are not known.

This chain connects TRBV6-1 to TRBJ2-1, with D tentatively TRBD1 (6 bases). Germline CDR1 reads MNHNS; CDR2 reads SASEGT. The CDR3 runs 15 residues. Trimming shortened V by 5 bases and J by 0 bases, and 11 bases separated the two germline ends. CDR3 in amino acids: CASSPDRTSYNEQFF. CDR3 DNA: TGTGCCAGCAGTCCTGACAGGACCTCCTACAATGAGCAGTTCTTC.

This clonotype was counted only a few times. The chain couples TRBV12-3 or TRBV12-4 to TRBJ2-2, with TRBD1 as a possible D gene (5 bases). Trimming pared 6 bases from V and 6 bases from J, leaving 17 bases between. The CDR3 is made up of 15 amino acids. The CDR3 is CASRGPNRVSGELFF. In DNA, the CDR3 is TGTGCCAGCAGGGGGCCTAACAGAGTATCCGGGGAGCTGTTTTTT.

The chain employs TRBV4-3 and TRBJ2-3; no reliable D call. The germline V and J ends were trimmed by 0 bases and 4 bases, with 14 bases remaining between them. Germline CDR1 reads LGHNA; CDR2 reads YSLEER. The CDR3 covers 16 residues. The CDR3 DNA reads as TGCGCCAGCAGCCAAGAGCATTCGGACCGCCCAGATACGCAGTATTTT. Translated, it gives CASSQEHSDRPDTQYF.

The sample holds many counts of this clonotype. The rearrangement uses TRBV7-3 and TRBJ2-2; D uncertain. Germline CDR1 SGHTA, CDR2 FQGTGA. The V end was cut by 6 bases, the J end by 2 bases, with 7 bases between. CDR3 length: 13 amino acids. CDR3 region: CASRLENTGELFF. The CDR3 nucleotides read TGTGCCAGCAGACTTGAAAACACCGGGGAGCTGTTTTTT.

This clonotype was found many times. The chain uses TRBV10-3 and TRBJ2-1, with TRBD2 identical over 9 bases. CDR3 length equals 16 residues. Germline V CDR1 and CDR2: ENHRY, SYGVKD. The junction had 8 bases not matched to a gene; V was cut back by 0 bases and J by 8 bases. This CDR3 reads CAISESGVAGVYEQFF. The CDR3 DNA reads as TGTGCCATCAGTGAGTCAGGGGTAGCGGGGGTGTATGAGCAGTTCTTC.

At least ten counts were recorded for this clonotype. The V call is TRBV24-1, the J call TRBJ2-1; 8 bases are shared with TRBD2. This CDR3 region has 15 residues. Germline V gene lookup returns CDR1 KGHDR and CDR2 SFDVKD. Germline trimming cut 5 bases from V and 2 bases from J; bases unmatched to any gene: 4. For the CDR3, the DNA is TGTGCCACCAGTGCCGCGGGGGGTCCCTACAATGAGCAGTTCTTC. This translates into CATSAAGGPYNEQFF.

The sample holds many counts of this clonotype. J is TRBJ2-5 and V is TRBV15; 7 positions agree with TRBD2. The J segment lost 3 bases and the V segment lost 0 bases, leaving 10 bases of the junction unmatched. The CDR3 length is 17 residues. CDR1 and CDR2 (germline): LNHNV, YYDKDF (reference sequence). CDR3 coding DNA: TGTGCCACCAGCAGAGATTGGGCTAGCGGAGCCAAAGAGACCCAGTACTTC. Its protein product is CATSRDWASGAKETQYF.

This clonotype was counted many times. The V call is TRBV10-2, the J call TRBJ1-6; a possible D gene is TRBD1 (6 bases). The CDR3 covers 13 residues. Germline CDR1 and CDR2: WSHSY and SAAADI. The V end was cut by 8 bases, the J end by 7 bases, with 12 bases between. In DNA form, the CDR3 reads TGCGCCAGCCGAAGGGGGGGGAATTCACCCCTCCACTTT. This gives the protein CASRRGGNSPLHF.

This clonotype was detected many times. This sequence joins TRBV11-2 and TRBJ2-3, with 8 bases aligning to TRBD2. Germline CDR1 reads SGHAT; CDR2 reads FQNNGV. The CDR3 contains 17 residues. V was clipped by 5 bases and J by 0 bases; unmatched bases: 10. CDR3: CASSPFPGGSSTDTQYF. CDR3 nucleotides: TGTGCCAGCAGCCCTTTTCCGGGGGGGTCTAGCACAGATACGCAGTATTTT.

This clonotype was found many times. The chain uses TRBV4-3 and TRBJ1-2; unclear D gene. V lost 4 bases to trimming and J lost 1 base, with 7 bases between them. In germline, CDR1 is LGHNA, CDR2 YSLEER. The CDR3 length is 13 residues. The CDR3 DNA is TGCGCCAGCAGCCGTGATTATAACTATGGCTACACCTTC. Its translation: CASSRDYNYGYTF.

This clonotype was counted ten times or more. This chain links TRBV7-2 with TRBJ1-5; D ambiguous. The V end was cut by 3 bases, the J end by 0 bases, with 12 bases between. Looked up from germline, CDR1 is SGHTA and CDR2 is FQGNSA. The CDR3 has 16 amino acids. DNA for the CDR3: TGTGCCAGCAGCTTTGTGACCGGGCCTAGCAATCAGCCCCAGCATTTT. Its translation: CASSFVTGPSNQPQHF.

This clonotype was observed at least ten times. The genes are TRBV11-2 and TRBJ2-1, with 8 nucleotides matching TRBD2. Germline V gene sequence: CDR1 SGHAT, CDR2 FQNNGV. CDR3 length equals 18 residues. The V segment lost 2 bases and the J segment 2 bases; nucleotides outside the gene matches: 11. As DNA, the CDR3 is TGTGCCAGCAGCTTATCAGCGGGGGCTAACCCTACCTACAATGAGCAGTTCTTC. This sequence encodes CASSLSAGANPTYNEQFF.

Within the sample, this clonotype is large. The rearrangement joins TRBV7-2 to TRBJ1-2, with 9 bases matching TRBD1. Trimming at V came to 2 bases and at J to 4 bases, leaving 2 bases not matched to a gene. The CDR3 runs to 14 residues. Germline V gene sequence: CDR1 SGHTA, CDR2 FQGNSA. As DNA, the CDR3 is TGTGCCAGCAGCTTACCGACAGGGGGCTATGGCTACACCTTC. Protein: CASSLPTGGYGYTF.

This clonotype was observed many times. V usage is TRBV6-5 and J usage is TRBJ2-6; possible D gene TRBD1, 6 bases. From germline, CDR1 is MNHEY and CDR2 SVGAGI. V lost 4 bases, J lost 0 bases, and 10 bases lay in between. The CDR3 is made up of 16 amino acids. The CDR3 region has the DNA TGTGCCAGCAGTTCCACAGGGAGCTCTGGGGCCAACGTCCTGACTTTC. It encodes CASSSTGSSGANVLTF.

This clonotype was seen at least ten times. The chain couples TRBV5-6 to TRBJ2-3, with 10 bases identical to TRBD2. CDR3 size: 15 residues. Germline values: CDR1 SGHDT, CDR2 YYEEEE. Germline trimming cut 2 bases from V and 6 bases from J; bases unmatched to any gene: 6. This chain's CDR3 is CASSLPGLAQDTQYF. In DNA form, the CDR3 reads TGTGCCAGCAGCTTACCGGGACTAGCGCAGGATACGCAGTATTTT.

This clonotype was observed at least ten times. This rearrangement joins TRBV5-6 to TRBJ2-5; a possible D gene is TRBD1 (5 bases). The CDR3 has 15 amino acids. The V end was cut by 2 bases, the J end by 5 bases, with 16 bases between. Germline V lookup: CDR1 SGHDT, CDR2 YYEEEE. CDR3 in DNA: TGTGCCAGCAGCTTCGGCAGGGCGGATCTCGAGACCCAGTACTTC. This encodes CASSFGRADLETQYF.

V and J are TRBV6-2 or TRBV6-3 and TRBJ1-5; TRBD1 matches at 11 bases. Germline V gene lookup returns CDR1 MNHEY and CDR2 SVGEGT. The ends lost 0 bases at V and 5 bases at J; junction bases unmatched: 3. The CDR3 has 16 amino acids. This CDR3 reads CASSYSPDRGHQPQHF. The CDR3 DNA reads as TGTGCCAGCAGTTACTCTCCGGACAGGGGGCATCAGCCCCAGCATTTT.

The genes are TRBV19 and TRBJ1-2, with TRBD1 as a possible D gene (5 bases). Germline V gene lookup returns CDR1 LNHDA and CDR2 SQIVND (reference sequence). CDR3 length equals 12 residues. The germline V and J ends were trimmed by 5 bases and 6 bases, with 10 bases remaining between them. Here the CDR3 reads CASSLGPNGYTF. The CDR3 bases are TGTGCCAGTAGTCTGGGACCGAATGGCTACACCTTC.

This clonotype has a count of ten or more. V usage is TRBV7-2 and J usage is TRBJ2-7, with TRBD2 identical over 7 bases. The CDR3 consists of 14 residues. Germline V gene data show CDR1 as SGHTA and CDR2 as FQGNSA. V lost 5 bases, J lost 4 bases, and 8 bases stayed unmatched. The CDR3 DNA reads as TGTGCCAGCAGCCCCCGGGACTATAAATACGAGCAGTACTTC. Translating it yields CASSPRDYKYEQYF. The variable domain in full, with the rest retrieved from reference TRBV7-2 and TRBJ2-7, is GAGVSQSPSNKVTEKGKDVELRCDPISGHTALYWYRQSLGQGLEFLIYFQGNSAPDKSGLPSDRFSAERTGGSVSTLTIQRTQQEDSAVYLCASSPRDYKYEQYFGPGTRLTVT.

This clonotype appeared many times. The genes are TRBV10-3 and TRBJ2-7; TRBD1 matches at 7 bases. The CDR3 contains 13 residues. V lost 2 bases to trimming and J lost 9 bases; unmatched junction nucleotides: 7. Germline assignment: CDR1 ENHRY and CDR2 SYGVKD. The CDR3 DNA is TGTGCCATCAGTGAGAGGGGGCAGGATGGGCAGTACGTC. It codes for CAISERGQDGQYV.